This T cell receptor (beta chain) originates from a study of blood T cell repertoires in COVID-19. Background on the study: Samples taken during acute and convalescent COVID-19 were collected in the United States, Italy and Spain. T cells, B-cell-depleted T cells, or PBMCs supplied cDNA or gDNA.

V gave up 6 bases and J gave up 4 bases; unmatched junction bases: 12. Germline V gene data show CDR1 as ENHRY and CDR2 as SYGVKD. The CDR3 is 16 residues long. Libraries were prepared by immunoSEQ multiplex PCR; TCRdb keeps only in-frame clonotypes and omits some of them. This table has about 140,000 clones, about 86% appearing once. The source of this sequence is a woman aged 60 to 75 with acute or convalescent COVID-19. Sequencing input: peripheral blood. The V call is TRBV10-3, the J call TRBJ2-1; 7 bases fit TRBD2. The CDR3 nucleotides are TGTGCCATCAGACCGCCACTAGCGAGCCAATACAATGAGCAGTTCTTC. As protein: CAIRPPLASQYNEQFF.